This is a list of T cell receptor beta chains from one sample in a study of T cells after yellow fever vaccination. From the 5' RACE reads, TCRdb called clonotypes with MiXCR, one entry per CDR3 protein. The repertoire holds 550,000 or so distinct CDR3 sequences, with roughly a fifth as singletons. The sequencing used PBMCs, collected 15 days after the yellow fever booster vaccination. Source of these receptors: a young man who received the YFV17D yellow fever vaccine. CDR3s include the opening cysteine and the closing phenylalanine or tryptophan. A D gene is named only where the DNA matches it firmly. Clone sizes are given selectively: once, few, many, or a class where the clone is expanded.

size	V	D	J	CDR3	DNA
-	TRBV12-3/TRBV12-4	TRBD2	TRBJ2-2	CASSLSLSGRSRTGELFF	TGTGCCAGCAGCCTTTCCCTTAGCGGGAGGTCGCGTACCGGGGAGCTGTTTTTT
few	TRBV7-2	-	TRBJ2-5	CASSLGPLDQETQYF	TGTGCCAGCAGCCTGGGCCCCCTCGACCAAGAGACCCAGTACTTC
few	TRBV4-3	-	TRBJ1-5	CASSQDGGLQPQHF	TGCGCCAGCAGCCAAGACGGAGGTTTGCAGCCCCAGCATTTT
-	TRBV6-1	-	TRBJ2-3	CASILPGNSTDTQYF	TGTGCCAGCATCCTCCCGGGGAATAGCACAGATACGCAGTATTTT
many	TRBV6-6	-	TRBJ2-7	CASSYSQTYEQYF	TGTGCCAGCAGTTACTCCCAGACCTACGAGCAGTACTTC
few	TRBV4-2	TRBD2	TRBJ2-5	CASSQFTSGTKQTQYF	TGTGCCAGCAGCCAGTTTACTAGCGGGACTAAGCAGACCCAGTACTTC
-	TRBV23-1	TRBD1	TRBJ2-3	CASSLRTGGGVDTQYF	TGCGCCAGCAGTCTACGGACAGGGGGCGGTGTTGATACGCAGTATTTT
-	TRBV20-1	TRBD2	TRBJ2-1	CSAFRIAGGSNEQFF	TGCAGTGCCTTTAGGATAGCGGGGGGGAGCAATGAGCAGTTCTTC
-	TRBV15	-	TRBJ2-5	CATMERGAKETQYF	TGTGCCACCATGGAAAGAGGGGCAAAAGAGACCCAGTACTTC
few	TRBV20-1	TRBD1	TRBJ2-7	CSAGLRQGEGKQYF	TGCAGTGCTGGACTGAGACAGGGTGAGGGGAAGCAGTACTTC
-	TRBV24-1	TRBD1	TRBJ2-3	CATSDGQGADTQYF	TGTGCCACCAGTGATGGACAGGGCGCAGATACGCAGTATTTT
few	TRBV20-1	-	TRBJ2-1	CSPRGSAYNEQFF	TGCAGTCCGCGGGGTAGCGCCTACAATGAGCAGTTCTTC
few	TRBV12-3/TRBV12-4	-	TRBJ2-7	CASSFEGRPSYEQYF	TGTGCCAGCAGTTTTGAGGGAAGACCCTCCTACGAGCAGTACTTC
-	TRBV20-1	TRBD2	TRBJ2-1	CSAGGTSGSYEQFF	TGCAGTGCGGGGGGGACTAGCGGGAGCTATGAGCAGTTCTTC
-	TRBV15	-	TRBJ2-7	CATSRHSGSYEPYF	TGTGCCACCAGCCGCCATTCAGGGTCCTACGAGCCGTACTTC
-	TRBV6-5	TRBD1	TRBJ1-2	CASSYGGDRAGTF	TGTGCCAGCAGTTACGGGGGAGACAGGGCGGGGACCTTC
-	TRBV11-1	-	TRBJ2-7	CASSLGPAYHEQYF	TGTGCCAGCAGCTTGGGCCCCGCATACCACGAGCAGTACTTC
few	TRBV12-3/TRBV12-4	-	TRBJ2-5	CASSFQGRGTQYF	TGTGCCAGCAGTTTCCAGGGGCGGGGGACCCAGTACTTC
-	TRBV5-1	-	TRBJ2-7	CASSSFPKDEQYF	TGCGCCAGCAGCTCCTTCCCAAAGGACGAGCAGTACTTC
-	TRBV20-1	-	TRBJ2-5	CSARRPGDQETQYF	TGCAGTGCTAGGAGACCAGGGGACCAAGAGACCCAGTACTTC
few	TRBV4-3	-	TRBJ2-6	CASSQFSSGTGANVLTF	TGCGCCAGCAGCCAATTTTCCTCAGGGACTGGGGCCAACGTCCTGACTTTC
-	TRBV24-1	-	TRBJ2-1	CATSDLSGSSYNEQFF	TGTGCCACCAGTGATTTGTCCGGAAGCTCCTACAATGAGCAGTTCTTC
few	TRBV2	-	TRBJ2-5	CASTPDPGDETQYF	TGTGCCAGCACGCCGGATCCAGGGGATGAGACCCAGTACTTC
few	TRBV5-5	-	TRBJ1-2	CASSLERTSNYGYTF	TGTGCCAGCAGCTTGGAGAGGACCTCTAACTATGGCTACACCTTC
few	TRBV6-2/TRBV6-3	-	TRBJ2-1	CASSQGGPGMQFF	TGTGCCAGCAGTCAGGGGGGTCCCGGCATGCAGTTCTTC
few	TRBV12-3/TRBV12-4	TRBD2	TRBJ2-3	CASSIPGLAESDTQYF	TGTGCCAGCAGTATCCCGGGACTAGCGGAATCAGATACGCAGTATTTT
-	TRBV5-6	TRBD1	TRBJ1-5	CASSLPGQMNQPQHF	TGTGCCAGCAGCCTACCGGGACAGATGAATCAGCCCCAGCATTTT
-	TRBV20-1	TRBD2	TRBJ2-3	CSALKAGVGGTQYF	TGCAGTGCCCTAAAAGCGGGAGTGGGGGGTACGCAGTATTTT
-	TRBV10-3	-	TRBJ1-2	CAISEPRGAGTNGYTF	TGTGCCATCAGTGAGCCCCGAGGGGCAGGGACTAATGGCTACACCTTC
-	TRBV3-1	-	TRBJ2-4	CASRRAGADIQYF	TGTGCCAGCAGACGTGCCGGGGCAGACATTCAGTACTTC
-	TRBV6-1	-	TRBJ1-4	CASSPGRDPKKLFF	TGTGCCAGCAGTCCCGGACGGGACCCAAAAAAACTGTTTTTT
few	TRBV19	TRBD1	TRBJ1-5	CASSPLTGGGQPQHF	TGTGCCAGTAGCCCTTTGACAGGGGGCGGTCAGCCCCAGCATTTT
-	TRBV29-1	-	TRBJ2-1	CSVARPGENNEQFF	TGCAGCGTAGCGAGACCAGGGGAAAACAATGAGCAGTTCTTC
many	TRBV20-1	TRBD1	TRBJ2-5	CSAETGAETQYF	TGCAGTGCAGAGACAGGGGCTGAGACCCAGTACTTC
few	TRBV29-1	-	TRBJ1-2	CSVLGASNYGYTF	TGCAGCGTCTTGGGGGCGTCGAACTATGGCTACACCTTC
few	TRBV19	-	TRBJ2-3	CASQRRGSPDTQYF	TGTGCCAGCCAGAGGAGGGGGAGTCCGGATACGCAGTATTTT
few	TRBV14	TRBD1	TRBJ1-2	CASSQSTGNNYGYTF	TGTGCCAGCAGCCAGTCGACAGGGAACAACTATGGCTACACCTTC
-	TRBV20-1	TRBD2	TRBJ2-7	CSARETSGPWEQYF	TGCAGTGCTAGGGAGACTAGCGGGCCTTGGGAGCAGTACTTC
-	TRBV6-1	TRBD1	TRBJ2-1	CARGTGSPNEQFF	TGTGCCAGGGGGACAGGGTCCCCCAATGAGCAGTTCTTC
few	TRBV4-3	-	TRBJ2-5	CASSQEGLWETQYF	TGCGCCAGCAGCCAAGAGGGGCTCTGGGAGACCCAGTACTTC
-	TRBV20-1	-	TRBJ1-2	CSASTQNYGYTF	TGCAGTGCTAGTACACAGAACTATGGCTACACCTTC